One T cell receptor beta chain is described in this entry. This entry comes from a study of blood T cell repertoires in COVID-19. In the study overall: From T cells, B-cell-depleted T cells, or PBMCs came the material, which was cDNA or gDNA.

In germline, CDR1 is MRHNA, CDR2 SNTAGT. V lost 6 bases and J 2 bases, leaving 12 bases between the germline ends. The CDR3 has 14 amino acids. Assay: immunoSEQ multiplex PCR; the TCRdb copy retains only in-frame clones and omits some. This table holds approximately 390,000 clones, 90% found once. The chain recombines TRBV6-4 with TRBJ2-3, with a possible D match to TRBD2 (5 bases). The source of this sequence is a man in his late teens or twenties with active or convalescent COVID-19. The sequenced material came from peripheral blood. The CDR3 DNA reads as TGTGCCAGCAGGCTAGCCCTCGACACAGATACGCAGTATTTT. Its protein is CASRLALDTDTQYF.